One and the same sample provided the 30 T cell receptor beta chains below, sequenced in a study of CDR3 diversity in severe acne. TCRdb processed the PCR reads anew with MiXCR; each CDR3 protein has one entry. The sample records roughly 93,000 distinct CDR3 sequences, around 50% being singletons. The source material was blood. Source of these receptors: a male donor with severe acne vulgaris.

The CDR3 nucleotides are TGTGCCAGCACCGAAAGGTGGTCAGCGGGAGTTACCGGGGAGCTGTTTTTT. This gives the protein CASTERWSAGVTGELFF. The chain has TRBV7-2 and TRBJ2-2; 8 bases agree with TRBD2. V was clipped by 7 bases and J by 5 bases; unmatched bases: 15. Germline V lookup: CDR1 SGHTA, CDR2 FQGNSA. This CDR3 is built from 17 residues.

The table lists this clonotype with a few counts. The chain couples TRBV7-9 to TRBJ1-2; TRBD1 is a possible D gene (5 bases). The CDR3 consists of 15 residues. V shed 1 base and J shed 7 bases, with 16 bases lying between them. Germline-derived CDR1 and CDR2 are SEHNR and FQNEAQ (reference sequence). The CDR3 loop is CASSLGSPQGSGYTF. The CDR3 nucleotides are TGTGCCAGCAGCTTAGGGAGCCCTCAGGGTTCTGGCTACACCTTC. Drawing the rest from reference TRBV7-9 and TRBJ1-2, the complete variable domain is DTGVSQNPRHKITKRGQNVTFRCDPISEHNRLYWYRQTLGQGPEFLTYFQNEAQLEKSRLLSDRFSAERPKGSFSTLEIQRTEQGDSAMYLCASSLGSPQGSGYTFGSGTRLTVV.

This sequence joins TRBV7-8 and TRBJ1-1, with D possibly being TRBD1 (5 bases). Deletions cut 6 bases from V and 8 bases from J, with 22 bases between. This CDR3 has 15 amino acids. The germline CDR1 and CDR2 sequences are SGHVS and FQNEAQ. The CDR3 loop reads CASRYLGTLGPEAFF. The CDR3 DNA sequence: TGTGCCAGCAGATACCTCGGGACCTTAGGGCCCGAAGCTTTCTTT.

The chain couples TRBV11-2 to TRBJ2-3; no reliable D call. The CDR3 is made up of 13 amino acids. The germline V gene encodes CDR1 SGHAT and CDR2 FQNNGV. V was shortened by 2 bases and J by 5 bases, with 8 bases between the two germline ends. The CDR3 reads CASSLPVGDTQYF. The CDR3 DNA sequence: TGTGCCAGCAGCTTACCCGTTGGAGATACGCAGTATTTT.

This clonotype was observed at least ten times. This chain joins TRBV10-3 and TRBJ2-1; 7 positions agree with TRBD2. The CDR3 contains 13 residues. CDR1 is ENHRY, CDR2 SYGVKD, per germline. V lost 8 bases to trimming and J lost 7 bases; unmatched junction nucleotides: 8. This CDR3 reads CAIREALANEQFF. DNA for the CDR3: TGTGCCATCCGGGAGGCCCTGGCGAATGAGCAGTTCTTC.

On this clonotype: This may stem from a read error, because a much larger clone lies one nucleotide away. V gene TRBV29-1 combines with J gene TRBJ2-1; 8 bases map to TRBD2. The V and J ends lost 1 base and 6 bases, in that order; junction bases with no gene match: 8. The CDR3 is made up of 15 amino acids. Germline CDR1 reads SQVTM; CDR2 reads ANQGSEA. CDR3 sequence (DNA): TGCAGCGTTGAAGCAATCAGTCTAGCGGGCAATGAGCAGTTCTTC. Translating gives CSVEAISLAGNEQFF.

This rearrangement joins TRBV24-1 to TRBJ2-2; the D is unclear. Germline lookup yields CDR1 KGHDR and CDR2 SFDVKD. The V end lost 9 bases, the J end lost 0 bases, and 10 bases lay between the germline ends. The CDR3 extends over 14 amino acids. The chain's CDR3 is CATGQASNTGELFF. The CDR3 DNA follows: TGTGCCACCGGTCAGGCGTCGAACACCGGGGAGCTGTTTTTT.

This clonotype was found many times. In DNA, the CDR3 is TGTGCCAGCAGCGTAGGGACTAGCGGGAGACAGGGCTACGAGCAGTACTTC. Amino acid sequence: CASSVGTSGRQGYEQYF. The rearrangement links TRBV9 to TRBJ2-7; 13 nucleotides match TRBD2. J was trimmed by 3 bases and V by 0 bases; bases with no gene match: 6. The CDR3 has 17 amino acids. Germline V lookup: CDR1 SGDLS, CDR2 YYNGEE.

This clonotype was seen once. A much larger clone lies a single base off, so this may be a read error. The V call is TRBV11-2, the J call TRBJ2-7, with 10 bases lining up with TRBD2. There are 16 residues in the CDR3. Trimming at V came to 2 bases and at J to 4 bases, leaving 8 bases not matched to a gene. The V gene's germline CDR1 is SGHAT and CDR2 FQNNGV. The CDR3 is CASSLSGRALNYEQYV. Here the CDR3 DNA reads TGTGCCAGCAGCTTAAGCGGGAGGGCCCTGAATTACGAGCAGTACGTC.

This clonotype was observed a handful of times. The rearrangement joins TRBV3-1 to TRBJ2-1; 8 nucleotides line up with TRBD1. The CDR3 loop spans 16 amino acids. CDR1 and CDR2 (germline): LGHDT, YNNKEL (reference sequence). Trimming cost V 3 bases and J 1 base; bases outside gene matches: 5. The CDR3 DNA is TGTGCCAGCAGCCATCAGGGGGCAAGGTCCTACAATGAGCAGTTCTTC. The encoded protein is CASSHQGARSYNEQFF.

V gene TRBV13 combines with J gene TRBJ1-2; D is ambiguous. V was cut by 5 bases and J by 4 bases, with 11 bases left in between. The CDR3 is 13 amino acids. Per germline, CDR1 PRHDT and CDR2 FYEKMQ (reference sequence). This chain's CDR3 is CASSLAIGYGYTF. CDR3 DNA: TGTGCCAGCAGCCTAGCTATCGGCTATGGCTACACCTTC.

This chain joins TRBV6-1 and TRBJ2-5, with no clear D. V was cut by 3 bases and J by 3 bases, with 2 bases left in between. Germline assignment: CDR1 MNHNS and CDR2 SASEGT. This CDR3 contains 11 residues. DNA of the CDR3: TGTGCCAGCAGTGATGAAGAGACCCAGTACTTC. Amino acids: CASSDEETQYF.

By sample share, this clonotype is medium-sized. V and J are TRBV9 and TRBJ2-7; D gene unclear. The V end was cut by 0 bases, the J end by 2 bases, with 9 bases between. CDR1 and CDR2 from the germline V gene are SGDLS and YYNGEE. There are 14 residues in the CDR3. The CDR3 coding sequence is TGTGCCAGCAGCGTAGAAGTGGGAACCTACGAGCAGTACTTC. Its translation is CASSVEVGTYEQYF.

Note on this clonotype: The junction differs from germline at one of its ends, possibly a read error. The V gene is TRBV7-7, the J gene TRBJ2-7; D is perhaps TRBD2 (6 bases). CDR3 length: 14 residues. Germline CDR1 is SSHAT and CDR2 is FNYEAQ (reference sequence). Here the CDR3 reads CASSPGRSSYEQYF. The CDR3 DNA reads as TGTGCTAGCAGCCCAGGGAGGAGCTCCTACGAGCAGTACTTC.

In its sample, this clonotype was seen many times. The V gene is TRBV7-2, the J gene TRBJ1-3, with D perhaps TRBD1 (6 bases). CDR1 is SGHTA, CDR2 FQGNSA, per germline. V lost 5 bases and J lost 4, with 9 bases in between. The CDR3 extends over 13 amino acids. The CDR3 reads CASSPGQGNTIYF. The CDR3 DNA reads TGTGCCAGCAGCCCAGGACAGGGAAACACCATATATTTT.

There are a few counts of this clonotype. CDR3 sequence reads: CASSQSAGEQFF. CDR3 DNA sequence: TGTGCCAGCAGCCAGTCAGCGGGGGAGCAGTTCTTC. The gene calls are TRBV4-2 and TRBJ2-1, with 7 bases aligning to TRBD2. CDR3 length: 12 residues. The V and J ends lost 3 bases and 10 bases, in that order; junction bases with no gene match: 3. Germline V lookup: CDR1 LGHNA, CDR2 YNFKEQ.

By share of the sample, this clonotype is medium-sized. This chain connects TRBV6-5 to TRBJ2-7, with 7 nucleotides matching TRBD1. With V trimmed by 5 bases and J by 4 bases, 5 bases remained unmatched. CDR3 length: 13 residues. The germline gives CDR1 MNHEY, CDR2 SVGAGI. This CDR3 reads CASSVPGQYEQYF. The CDR3 DNA sequence: TGTGCCAGCAGTGTTCCGGGACAGTACGAGCAGTACTTC.

Notes on this clonotype: One end of the junction is discordant with germline, which a read error may explain. The CDR3 DNA reads TGCGCCAGCAGCCAAGACAGGGGCTATTCACCCCTCCACTTT. Encoded protein: CASSQDRGYSPLHF. This chain joins TRBV5-4 and TRBJ1-6; 8 bases map to TRBD1. CDR3 length: 14 residues. Germline CDR1 reads SGHNT; CDR2 reads YYREEE (reference sequence).

Worth noting for this clonotype: This clone may be a read error of a much larger clone one base away. The genes are TRBV20-1 and TRBJ1-4; 9 bases map to TRBD1. From germline, CDR1 is DFQATT and CDR2 SNEGSKA (reference sequence). This CDR3 is built from 13 residues. The CDR3 loop is CSAPGTGSERLFF. DNA of the CDR3: TGCAGTGCCCCCGGGACAGGGTCCGAAAGACTGTTTTTT.

This clonotype came up a few times. The rearrangement joins TRBV10-3 to TRBJ2-7; the D is unclear. CDR3 size: 15 residues. The V gene's germline CDR1 is ENHRY and CDR2 SYGVKD. Trimming took off 0 bases at V and 5 bases at J, with 14 bases between the two ends. This chain's CDR3 is CAISESADEVHEQYF. The CDR3 DNA reads as TGTGCCATCAGTGAGTCGGCAGATGAGGTTCACGAGCAGTACTTC.

The gene calls are TRBV25-1 and TRBJ2-5; TRBD2 matches 8 bases. This CDR3 has 15 amino acids. J lost 0 bases, V lost 6 bases, and 6 bases had no gene match. Germline CDR1 reads MGHDK; CDR2 reads SYGVNS. For the CDR3, the DNA is TGTGCCAGCAGCGTAAGCGGGAGACACCAAGAGACCCAGTACTTC. Translation: CASSVSGRHQETQYF.

A remark on this clonotype: A clone one base away is much larger, so this may be a read error. This chain joins TRBV14 and TRBJ1-6; D gene unclear. V lost 3 bases and J lost 7, with 10 bases in between. Germline CDR1 is SGHDN and CDR2 is FVKESK. The CDR3 runs 14 residues. Here the CDR3 DNA reads TGTGCCAGCAGCCAGGGCGTGATGAATTCACCCCTCCACTTT. As protein: CASSQGVMNSPLHF.

V is TRBV12-3 or TRBV12-4 and J is TRBJ2-2; 9 bases agree with TRBD1. CDR3 length equals 18 residues. Trimming removed 3 bases from V and 4 bases from J; junction bases left unmatched: 12. This chain's CDR3 is CASSFLPLGQGATGELFF. CDR3 in DNA: TGTGCCAGCAGTTTCCTCCCTTTGGGACAGGGTGCCACCGGGGAGCTGTTTTTT.

This chain connects TRBV2 to TRBJ1-1; D remains unclear. V was trimmed by 4 bases and J by 1 base, leaving 25 bases between them. Per germline, CDR1 SNHLY and CDR2 FYNNEI. The CDR3 is made up of 19 amino acids. CDR3 in amino acids: CASSGMGSDENLWNTEAFF. The CDR3 region has the DNA TGTGCCAGCAGTGGGATGGGGTCGGACGAAAATCTGTGGAACACTGAAGCTTTCTTT.

This clonotype was observed many times. V and J are TRBV7-2 and TRBJ2-1, with D maybe TRBD2 (5 bases). V dropped 5 bases and J dropped 7 bases, with 9 bases sitting between them. The CDR3 is 12 amino acids. Germline CDR1 SGHTA, CDR2 FQGNSA. This CDR3 reads CASSLSGNEQFF. In nucleotides, the CDR3 is TGTGCCAGCAGCCTGAGCGGAAATGAGCAGTTCTTC.

The rearrangement links TRBV24-1 to TRBJ2-2; 7 bases are shared with TRBD2. CDR1 and CDR2 (germline): KGHDR, SFDVKD. Trimming removed 12 bases from V and 5 bases from J; junction bases left unmatched: 14. The CDR3 is made up of 15 amino acids. The CDR3, as DNA: TGTGCCCCCACTAACGGCGGGGGTGAAACCGGGGAGCTGTTTTTT. Its translation: CAPTNGGGETGELFF.

Comments on this clonotype: The CDR3 does not end in the conserved phenylalanine or tryptophan, so this is likely a read error. The limits of the CDR3 on the DNA are not certain, so only TCRdb's listed CDR3 is given. The chain has TRBV28 and TRBJ2-7; whether TRBD2, the table's D call, matches the DNA was not checked. Per germline, CDR1 MDHEN and CDR2 SYDVKM. Both ends counted, the CDR3 spans 11 residues. CDR3 in amino acids: CASSLYGRAKI.

V usage is TRBV19 and J usage is TRBJ2-7, with D perhaps TRBD1 (5 bases). The germline gives CDR1 LNHDA, CDR2 SQIVND (reference sequence). With 10 bases removed from V and 2 bases from J, the gap between germline ends came to 12 bases. The CDR3 length is 12 residues. This CDR3 reads CATKDSAYEQYF. As DNA, the CDR3 is TGTGCCACCAAAGACAGTGCCTACGAGCAGTACTTC. Full variable domain (remainder filled in from reference TRBV19 and TRBJ2-7): DGGITQSPKYLFRKEGQNVTLSCEQNLNHDAMYWYRQDPGQGLRLIYYSQIVNDFQKGDIAEGYSVSREKKESFPLTVTSAQKNPTAFYLCATKDSAYEQYFGPGTRLTVT.

This clonotype is deemed medium-sized (0.01 to 0.1%). This sequence joins TRBV7-9 and TRBJ2-3, with D unresolved. Per germline, CDR1 SEHNR and CDR2 FQNEAQ (reference sequence). The CDR3 is made up of 13 amino acids. Trimming cost V 3 bases and J 0 bases, with 4 bases left between them. The DNA of the CDR3 is TGTGCCAGCAGCTTGATGAGCACAGATACGCAGTATTTT. It codes for CASSLMSTDTQYF.

Ten or more counts support this clonotype. The chain joins TRBV12-3 or TRBV12-4 to TRBJ2-3; TRBD2 matches at 7 bases. The junction had 5 bases not matched to a gene; V was cut back by 1 base and J by 7 bases. The length of the CDR3 is 14 residues. CDR3 in DNA: TGTGCCAGCAGTTTAGGGACTAGTGTTAATACGCAGTATTTT. The encoded protein is CASSLGTSVNTQYF.